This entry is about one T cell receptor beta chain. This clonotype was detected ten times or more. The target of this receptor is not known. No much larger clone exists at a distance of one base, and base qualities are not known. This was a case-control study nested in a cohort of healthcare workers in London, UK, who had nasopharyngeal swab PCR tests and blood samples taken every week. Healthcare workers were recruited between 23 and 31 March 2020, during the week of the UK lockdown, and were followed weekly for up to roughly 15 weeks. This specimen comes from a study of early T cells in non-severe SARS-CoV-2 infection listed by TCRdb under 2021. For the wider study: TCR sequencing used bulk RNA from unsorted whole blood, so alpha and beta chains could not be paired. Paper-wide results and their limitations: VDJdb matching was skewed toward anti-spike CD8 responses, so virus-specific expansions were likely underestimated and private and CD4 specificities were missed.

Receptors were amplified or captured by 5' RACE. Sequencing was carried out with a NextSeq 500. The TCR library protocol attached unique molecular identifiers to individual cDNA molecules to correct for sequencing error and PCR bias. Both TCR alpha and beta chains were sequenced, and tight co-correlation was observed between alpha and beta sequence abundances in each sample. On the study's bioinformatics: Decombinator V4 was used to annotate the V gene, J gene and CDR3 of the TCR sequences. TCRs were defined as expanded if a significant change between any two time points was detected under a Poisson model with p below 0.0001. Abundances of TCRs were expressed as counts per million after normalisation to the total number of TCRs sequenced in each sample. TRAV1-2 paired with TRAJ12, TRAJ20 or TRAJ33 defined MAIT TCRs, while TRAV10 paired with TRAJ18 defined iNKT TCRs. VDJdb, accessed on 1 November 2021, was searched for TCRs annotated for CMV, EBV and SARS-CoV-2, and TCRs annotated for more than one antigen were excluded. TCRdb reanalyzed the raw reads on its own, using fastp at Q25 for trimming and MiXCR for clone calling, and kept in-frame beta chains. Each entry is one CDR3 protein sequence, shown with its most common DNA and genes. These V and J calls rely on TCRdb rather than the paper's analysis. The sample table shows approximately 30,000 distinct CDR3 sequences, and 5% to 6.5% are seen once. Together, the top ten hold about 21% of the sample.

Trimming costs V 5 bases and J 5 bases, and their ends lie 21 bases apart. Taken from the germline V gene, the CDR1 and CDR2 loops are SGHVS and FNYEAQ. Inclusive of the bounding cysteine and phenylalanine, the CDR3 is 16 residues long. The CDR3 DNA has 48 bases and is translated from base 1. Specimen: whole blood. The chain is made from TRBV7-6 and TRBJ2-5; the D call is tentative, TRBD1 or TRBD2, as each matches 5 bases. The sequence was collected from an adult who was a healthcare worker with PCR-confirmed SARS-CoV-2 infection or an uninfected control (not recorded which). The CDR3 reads CASSHRDQRPRETQYF. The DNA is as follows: TGTGCCAGCAGCCACCGGGACCAGCGGCCTCGGGAGACCCAGTACTTC.